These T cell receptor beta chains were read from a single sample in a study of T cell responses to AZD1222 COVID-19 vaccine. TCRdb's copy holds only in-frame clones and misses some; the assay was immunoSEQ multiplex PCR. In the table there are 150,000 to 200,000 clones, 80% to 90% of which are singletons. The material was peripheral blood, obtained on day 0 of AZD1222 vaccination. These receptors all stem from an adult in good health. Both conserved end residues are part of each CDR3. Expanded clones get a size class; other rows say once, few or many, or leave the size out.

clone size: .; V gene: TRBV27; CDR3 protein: CASFTRERNTGELFF
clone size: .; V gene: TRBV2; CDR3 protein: CASRGTSYNTGELFF
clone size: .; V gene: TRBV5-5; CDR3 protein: CASSLGGANYGYTF
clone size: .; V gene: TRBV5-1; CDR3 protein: CASSLDPSGGTGELFF
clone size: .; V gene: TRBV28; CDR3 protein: CASSFGGSYNSPLHF
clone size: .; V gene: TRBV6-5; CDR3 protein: CASSYSRDGNTIYF
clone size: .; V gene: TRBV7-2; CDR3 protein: CASSFDSSYNEQFF
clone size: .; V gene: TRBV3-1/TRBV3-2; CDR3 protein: CASSEGILHLYGYTF
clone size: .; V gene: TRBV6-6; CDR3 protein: CASSRSTQGGNQPQHF
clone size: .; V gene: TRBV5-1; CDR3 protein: CASSLWAGRYEQYF
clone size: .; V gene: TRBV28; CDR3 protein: CASSTGGTGNTIYF
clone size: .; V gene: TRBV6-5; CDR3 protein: CASSTAATNEKLFF
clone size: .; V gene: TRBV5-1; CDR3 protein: CASSIAGTTDTQYF
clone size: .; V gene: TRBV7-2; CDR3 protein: CASSLIAAGRAKNIQYF
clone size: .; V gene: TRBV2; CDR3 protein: CASSYSAFKYLGHGYTF
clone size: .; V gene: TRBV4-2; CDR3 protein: CASSQEPGRVNEQFF
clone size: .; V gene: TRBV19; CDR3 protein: CASHDRPMNTEAFF
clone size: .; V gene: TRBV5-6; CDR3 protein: CASSLALAIADTQYF
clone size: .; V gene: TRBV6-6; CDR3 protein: CASEDAGYGYTF
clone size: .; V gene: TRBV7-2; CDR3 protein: CASSSDGTAVYTQYF
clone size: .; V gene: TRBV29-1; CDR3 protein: CSVGQGFGELFF
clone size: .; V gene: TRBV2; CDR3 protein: CASTIGGTGELFF
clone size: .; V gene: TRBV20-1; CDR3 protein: CSANEETQYF
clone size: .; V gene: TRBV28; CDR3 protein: CASSSPGQGGETQYF
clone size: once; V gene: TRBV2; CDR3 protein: CASRLDRGPNYGYTF
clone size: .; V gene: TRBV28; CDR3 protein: CASGRMGQGPGKTQYF
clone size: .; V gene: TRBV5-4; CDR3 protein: CASSFGGGYTF
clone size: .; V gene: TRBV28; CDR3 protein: CASSVPSGGTYEQYF
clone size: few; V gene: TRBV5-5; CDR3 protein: CASSLVRAEQYF
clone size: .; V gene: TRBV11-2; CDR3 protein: CASSLVSGEGKTQYF
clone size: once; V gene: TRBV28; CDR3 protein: CASSQQGRGAEAFF
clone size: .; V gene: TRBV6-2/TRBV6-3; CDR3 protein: CASSMSSGGSLLAKNIQYF
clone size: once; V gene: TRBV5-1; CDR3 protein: CASRRDVFSGNTIYF
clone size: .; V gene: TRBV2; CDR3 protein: CASSAQSSYNSPLHF
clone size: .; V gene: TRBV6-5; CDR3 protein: CASSLETLPPYEQYF
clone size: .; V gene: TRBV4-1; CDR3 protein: CASSQGQGAVHEQYF
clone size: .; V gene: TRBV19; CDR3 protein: CASSISLGREQYF
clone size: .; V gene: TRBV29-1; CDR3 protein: CSVTENYGYTF
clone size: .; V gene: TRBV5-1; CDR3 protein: CASTTNTNSPLHF
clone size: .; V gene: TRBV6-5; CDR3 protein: CASRGDSDNSPLHF
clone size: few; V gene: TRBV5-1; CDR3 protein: CASSSAGGYNEQFF
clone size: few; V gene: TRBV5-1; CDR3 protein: CASSPGGSGSGREKLFF
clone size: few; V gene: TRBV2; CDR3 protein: CASSQTSGSGRRDNEQFF
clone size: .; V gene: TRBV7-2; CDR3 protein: CASSLGTDRELFF
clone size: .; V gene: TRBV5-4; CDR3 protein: CASSLGLADSIDTQYF
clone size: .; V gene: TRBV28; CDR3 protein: CASIPGYGEAFF
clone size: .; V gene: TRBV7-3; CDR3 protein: CASSLTPGQKTDTQYF
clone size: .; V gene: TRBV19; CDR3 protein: CASSPTRDRAPSNYGYTF
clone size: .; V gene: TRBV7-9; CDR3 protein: CASSLLGVGEGETQYF
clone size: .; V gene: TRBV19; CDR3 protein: CASSTRQRSGNTIYF
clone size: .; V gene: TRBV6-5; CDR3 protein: CASSPSGRAWDEQYF
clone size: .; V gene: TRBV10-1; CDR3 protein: CASSESGRTNYGYTF
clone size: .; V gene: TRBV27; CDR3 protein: CASSPSLTQKRDTQYF
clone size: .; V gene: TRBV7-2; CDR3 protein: CASTPRAGQPQHF